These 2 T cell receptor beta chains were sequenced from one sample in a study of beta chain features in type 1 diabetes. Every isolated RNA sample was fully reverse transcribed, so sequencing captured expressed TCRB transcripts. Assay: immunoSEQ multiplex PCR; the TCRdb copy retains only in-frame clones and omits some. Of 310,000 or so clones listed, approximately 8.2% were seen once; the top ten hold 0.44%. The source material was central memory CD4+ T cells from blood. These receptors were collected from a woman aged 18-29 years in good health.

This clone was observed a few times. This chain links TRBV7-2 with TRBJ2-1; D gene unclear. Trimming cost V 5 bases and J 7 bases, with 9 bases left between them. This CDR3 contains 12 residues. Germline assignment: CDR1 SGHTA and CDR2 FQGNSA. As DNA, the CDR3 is TGTGCCAGCAGCCCGACCTGGAATGAGCAGTTCTTC. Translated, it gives CASSPTWNEQFF.

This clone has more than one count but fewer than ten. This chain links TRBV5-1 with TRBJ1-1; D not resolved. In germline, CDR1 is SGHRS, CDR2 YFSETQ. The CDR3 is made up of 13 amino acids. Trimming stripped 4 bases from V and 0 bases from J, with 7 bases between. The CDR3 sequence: CASSATVNTEAFF. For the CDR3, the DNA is TGCGCCAGCAGCGCTACAGTGAACACTGAAGCTTTCTTT.